The 19 T cell receptor delta chains in this list originate from one sample, sequenced in a study of gamma-delta chains in newborns, infants, children. TCRdb called clones from the reads again using CATT. The data show just under 5,000 delta-chain clones, about 3% seen once. Sequenced: blood. Receptor source: a child who was a newborn, infant or young child, either healthy, febrile or measles-vaccinated (not recorded which).

In regard to this clone: TCRdb has a much larger clone's protein, which differs at residue 7 from the translation of this DNA, likely because of a read error; what is shown is the protein translated from the DNA. The chain links TRDV2 to TRDJ2, with a weak D call TRDD3 (5 bases). This CDR3 has 14 amino acids. CDR1 is GEAIGNYY, CDR2 EKD, per germline. V gave up 3 bases and J gave up 5 bases, with 12 bases separating them. CDR3 sequence reads: CACDLLWDTAQLFF. The CDR3 DNA reads as TGTGCCTGTGACCTACTGTGGGATACAGCACAACTCTTCTTT.

This clone was detected only a few times. CDR3 DNA: TGTGCCTGTGACACCGTGGGCACCTGGGACACCCGACAGATGTTTTTC. It encodes CACDTVGTWDTRQMFF. This chain uses TRDV2 with TRDJ3; unclear D gene. CDR3 size: 16 residues. Trimming removed 0 bases from V and 2 bases from J, with 7 bases in between. Germline CDR1 GEAIGNYY, CDR2 EKD.

Sample share makes this clone medium-sized. The identical CDR3 is also encoded by other nucleotide sequences in the sample. This chain uses TRDV2 with TRDJ3; 7 nucleotides align to TRDD3. Trimming at V came to 3 bases and at J to 1 base, leaving 8 bases not matched to a gene. CDR3 length: 18 residues. Per germline, CDR1 GEAIGNYY and CDR2 EKD. The CDR3 region has the DNA TGTGCCTGTGACCCAACCGCGGGGATATCCTGGGACACCCGACAGATGTTTTTC. Protein product: CACDPTAGISWDTRQMFF.

The chain uses TRDV2 and TRDJ3; 10 nucleotides agree with TRDD3. Losses at the gene ends were 2 bases for V and 1 base for J; bases not matched to a gene: 7. Germline lookup yields CDR1 GEAIGNYY and CDR2 EKD. CDR3 length equals 19 residues. CDR3 sequence (DNA): TGTGCCTGTGACAGTACTGGGGGATGCCCATCCTGGGACACCCGACAGATGTTTTTC. Its translation is CACDSTGGCPSWDTRQMFF.

This clone is termed medium-sized (0.01 to 0.1%). V gene TRDV2 combines with J gene TRDJ3; 8 nucleotides align to TRDD3. The CDR3 is 17 residues long. Trimming cost V 0 bases and J 4 bases; bases outside gene matches: 4. CDR1 and CDR2 (germline): GEAIGNYY, EKD. This CDR3 reads CACDTVGDFWDTRQMFF. Written as DNA, the CDR3 is TGTGCCTGTGACACCGTGGGGGATTTTTGGGACACCCGACAGATGTTTTTC.

In its sample, this clone ranks as medium-sized. This chain uses TRDV2 with TRDJ2; 11 bases match TRDD3. There are 17 residues in the CDR3. CDR1 is GEAIGNYY and CDR2 is EKD in the germline V gene. J gave up 4 bases and V 3 bases, and 9 bases lay outside the gene matches. CDR3: CACDPVGDTRKTAQLFF. CDR3 DNA: TGTGCCTGTGACCCTGTGGGGGATACGCGGAAGACAGCACAACTCTTCTTT.

A few counts support this clone. The chain has TRDV2 and TRDJ3, with D tentatively TRDD3 (5 bases). Because TCRdb records no J gene, it was assigned here through a match of the DNA to germline. V lost 1 base to trimming and J lost 0 bases, with 12 bases between them. The germline V gene encodes CDR1 GEAIGNYY and CDR2 EKD. The CDR3 sequence is 18 residues long. The CDR3 DNA follows: TGTGCCTGTGACACGGCGGGGACTTACTCCTGGGACACCCGACAGATGTTTTTC. This codes for CACDTAGTYSWDTRQMFF.

The rearrangement joins TRDV1 to TRDJ1; a possible D gene is TRDD3 (7 bases). Between the trimmed V and J ends, which lost 5 bases and 0 bases, there was a span of 31 bases. Germline loops: CDR1 TSWWSYY, CDR2 QGS. The CDR3 contains 21 residues. The CDR3 region has the DNA TGTGCTCTTGGGTTCTCTGGGGGCCTTCCGCTGGGTATACGCGACACCGATAAACTCATCTTT. Its protein is CALGFSGGLPLGIRDTDKLIF.

V is TRDV2 and J is TRDJ1, with 8 nucleotides matching TRDD3. The CDR3 consists of 13 residues. V dropped 3 bases and J dropped 3; count of bases not matched to a gene: 2. CDR1 and CDR2 (germline): GEAIGNYY, EKD. The CDR3 DNA reads TGTGCCTGTGACTTACTGGGGGCCGATAAACTCATCTTT. Its translation is CACDLLGADKLIF.

Within the sample, this clone is medium-sized. The V call is TRDV1, the J call TRDJ1; D unclear. V was cut by 2 bases and J by 2 bases, with 15 bases left in between. This CDR3 has 16 amino acids. Germline lookup yields CDR1 TSWWSYY and CDR2 QGS. In DNA, the CDR3 is TGTGCTCTTGGGGAATATTGGGTCGAGGGGACCGATAAACTCATCTTT. This sequence encodes CALGEYWVEGTDKLIF.

By proportion, this clone is medium-sized. The chain recombines TRDV2 with TRDJ2; 10 bases fit TRDD3. Trimming at V came to 0 bases and at J to 7 bases, leaving 10 bases not matched to a gene. Germline CDR1 and CDR2: GEAIGNYY and EKD. The CDR3 spans 17 residues. The CDR3 region has the DNA TGTGCCTGTGACACCGTGGGGCCTGGGGGATATAGAGCACAACTCTTCTTT. Translated, it gives CACDTVGPGGYRAQLFF.

The rearrangement joins TRDV2 to TRDJ3; 13 bases fit TRDD3. This CDR3 contains 18 residues. The junction had 4 bases not matched to a gene; V was cut back by 2 bases and J by 4 bases. Germline CDR1 is GEAIGNYY and CDR2 is EKD. The CDR3 DNA sequence: TGTGCCTGTGACAAACTGGGGGATACGCGGTGGGACACCCGACAGATGTTTTTC. Residues: CACDKLGDTRWDTRQMFF.

The chain joins TRDV2 to TRDJ3; 12 bases align to TRDD3. CDR3 size: 19 residues. Trimming removed 2 bases from V and 1 base from J; junction bases left unmatched: 5. CDR1 GEAIGNYY and CDR2 EKD come from the germline V gene. Written as DNA, the CDR3 is TGTGCCTGTGACAGTACTGGGGGATACCCATCCTGGGACACCCGACAGATGTTTTTC. Translation: CACDSTGGYPSWDTRQMFF.

The chain links TRDV2 to TRDJ3; weak D call: TRDD3 (5 bases). CDR1 is GEAIGNYY, CDR2 EKD, per germline. CDR3 size: 18 residues. V was pared by 0 bases and J by 0 bases, with 11 bases between. The CDR3 here is CACDTVGGLSWDTRQMFF. DNA for the CDR3: TGTGCCTGTGACACCGTCGGGGGCCTCTCCTGGGACACCCGACAGATGTTTTTC.

As DNA, the CDR3 is TGTGCCTTTTATGGTACTGGGGGAGACACCGATAAACTCATCTTT. Amino acids: CAFYGTGGDTDKLIF. The rearrangement links TRDV3 to TRDJ1; 9 nucleotides match TRDD3. Per germline, CDR1 TVYSNPD and CDR2 GDNSRS (reference sequence). Trimming at V came to 2 bases and at J to 0 bases, leaving 7 bases not matched to a gene. The CDR3 runs to 15 residues.

This clone was counted a few times. The rearrangement links TRDV1 to TRDJ1; 13 bases align to TRDD3. Germline V gives CDR1 TSWWSYY, CDR2 QGS. The length of the CDR3 is 22 residues. After removal of 3 bases from V and 1 base from J, the junction contained 20 bases not matched to a gene. CDR3 sequence (DNA): TGTGCTCTTGGGGACGCGAAGGCCTTCCTACTGGGGGATACGAGGGGCACCGATAAACTCATCTTT. The encoded protein is CALGDAKAFLLGDTRGTDKLIF.

The chain has TRDV2 and TRDJ3, with 8 bases that match TRDD3. The CDR3 runs to 19 residues. Germline loops: CDR1 GEAIGNYY, CDR2 EKD. The V and J ends lost 0 bases and 0 bases, in that order; junction bases with no gene match: 6. The CDR3 region is CACDTVGYGSSWDTRQMFF. CDR3 nucleotide sequence: TGTGCCTGTGACACCGTGGGATACGGCAGCTCCTGGGACACCCGACAGATGTTTTTC.

This clone counts as medium-sized. V and J are TRDV2 and TRDJ1; 9 bases line up with TRDD3. Trimming cost V 9 bases and J 0 bases; bases outside gene matches: 7. Per the germline V gene, CDR1 is GEAIGNYY and CDR2 is EKD. The CDR3 totals 14 residues. This chain's CDR3 is CALRGDTYTDKLIF. In DNA form, the CDR3 reads TGTGCCCTTCGAGGGGATACGTACACCGATAAACTCATCTTT.

In its sample, this clone was seen a few times. A much larger clone differs by one base, so this may be a read error. Other DNA variants within this sample encode the same CDR3. The chain combines TRDV2 with TRDJ3; no clear D gene. The CDR3 loop spans 17 amino acids. CDR1 and CDR2 from the germline V gene are GEAIGNYY and EKD. The V and J ends lost 0 bases and 0 bases respectively, with 8 bases between them. The chain's CDR3 is CACDTVLSSWDTRQMFF. The CDR3 coding sequence is TGTGCCTGTGACACCGTACTGAGCTCCTGGGACACCCGACAGATGTTTTTC.